This is a list of T cell receptor beta chains from one sample in a study of T cells after yellow fever vaccination. TCRdb ran MiXCR on the 5' RACE reads and lists one entry per CDR3 protein. The sample comprises around 120,000 distinct CDR3 sequences, over 12% of which are singletons, and roughly two fifths rests with the top ten. The sequences come from CD8+ T cells sorted from PBMCs, collected 5 days after the yellow fever booster vaccination. The receptors were gathered from a man aged 18 to 30 who received the YFV17D yellow fever vaccine. Each CDR3 is given with its conserved first and last residue. The order of the fields is clone size, J gene, V gene, D gene, CDR3 DNA, CDR3 protein. A D gene is named only where the DNA matches it firmly. Rows may omit the clone size; those that give it use once, few, many or a size class.

>.|TRBJ2-1|TRBV27|.
TGTGCGACAGCCTACTACAATGAGCAGTTCTTC
CATAYYNEQFF
>.|TRBJ1-2|TRBV5-1|.
TGCGCCAGCAGCTTGACCCAGGGTTACGGGGGGCCTGACTATGGCTACACCTTC
CASSLTQGYGGPDYGYTF
>.|TRBJ1-4|TRBV11-2|.
TGTGCCAGCAGCTCACAACAGGGCTGGGCTGAAAAACTGTTTTTT
CASSSQQGWAEKLFF
>few|TRBJ2-7|TRBV6-4|.
TGTGCCAGCAGTGTACCCGAGGGACGGCGGTCTTACGAGCAGTACTTC
CASSVPEGRRSYEQYF
>.|TRBJ1-5|TRBV7-2|TRBD1
TGTGCCAGCAGCTTAGGTGGGACAGGGGTATTTGGCAATCAGCCCCAGCATTTT
CASSLGGTGVFGNQPQHF
>many|TRBJ2-2|TRBV5-1|TRBD2
TGCGCCAGCAGACTGGCGGGGGGTGAACCCGGGGAGCTGTTTTTT
CASRLAGGEPGELFF
>many|TRBJ2-3|TRBV7-3|TRBD2
TGTGCCAGCAGCTTAGGCGGGGGGGGCACAGATACGCAGTATTTT
CASSLGGGGTDTQYF
>.|TRBJ1-5|TRBV15|.
TGTGCCACCAGCAGCCAACAGGGTTATAGCAATCAGCCCCAGCATTTT
CATSSQQGYSNQPQHF
>few|TRBJ2-2|TRBV20-1|.
TGCAGTGCTAGGTACTTCAAAACGAACACCGGGGAGCTGTTTTTT
CSARYFKTNTGELFF
>few|TRBJ1-2|TRBV5-6|TRBD1
TGTGCCAGCAGCTCCAATTTGGGACAGGGGTCCAACCAAAACTATGGCTACACCTTC
CASSSNLGQGSNQNYGYTF
>many|TRBJ2-1|TRBV12-3/TRBV12-4|.
TGTGCCAGCAATAACAATGAGCAGTTCTTC
CASNNNEQFF
>few|TRBJ1-4|TRBV24-1|TRBD1
TGTGCCACAAAGACAGGGGGGGAAAAACTGTTTTTT
CATKTGGEKLFF
>.|TRBJ1-4|TRBV7-8|.
TGTGCCAGCGGGTTGGGGGTTTGGCATGAAAAACTGTTTTTT
CASGLGVWHEKLFF
>many|TRBJ2-7|TRBV4-1|TRBD1
TGCGCCAGCAGCCAATCCTACCGGGACAGGGCTTGGGAGCAGTACTTC
CASSQSYRDRAWEQYF
>.|TRBJ1-1|TRBV13|TRBD1
TGTGCCAGCAGCACGGGACAGGGAGGTGAAGCTTTCTTT
CASSTGQGGEAFF
>many|TRBJ1-2|TRBV4-1|.
TGCGCCAGCAGCCAAGCCCCAGGACGGCACTATGGCTACACCTTC
CASSQAPGRHYGYTF
>few|TRBJ2-3|TRBV25-1|TRBD2
TGTGCCAGCAGTGATGATTCGGGACTAGCCTATTTGGATACGCAGTATTTT
CASSDDSGLAYLDTQYF
>few|TRBJ2-3|TRBV29-1|.
TGCAGCGTTGACGGCGGGGAAGGCACAGATACGCAGTATTTT
CSVDGGEGTDTQYF
>few|TRBJ2-7|TRBV12-3/TRBV12-4|TRBD2
TGTGCCAGCAGCCCAGAGGGACTAGCGGGGGTCGAGCAGTACTTC
CASSPEGLAGVEQYF
>few|TRBJ1-3|TRBV29-1|.
TGCAGCGTAATGTTCTCTGGAAACACCATATATTTT
CSVMFSGNTIYF
>few|TRBJ1-4|TRBV4-1|.
TGCGCCAGCAGCCAAGTACTTTCGGGGAAGGAACTGTTTTTT
CASSQVLSGKELFF
>few|TRBJ2-7|TRBV27|TRBD1
TGTGCCAGCAGTTTCCCAGGGGGCGAGCAGTACTTC
CASSFPGGEQYF
>.|TRBJ2-7|TRBV7-9|.
TGTGCCAGCAGCCAAACCCTGGCTAGTATCGACGAGCAGTACTTC
CASSQTLASIDEQYF
>few|TRBJ2-5|TRBV29-1|TRBD1
TGCAGCGTTGATCCGACAGGGGTGGAAGAGACCCAGTACTTC
CSVDPTGVEETQYF
>.|TRBJ2-1|TRBV7-9|.
TGTGCCAGCAGCTTACCTATGACTAGCAATGAGCAGTTCTTC
CASSLPMTSNEQFF
>few|TRBJ1-1|TRBV6-5|TRBD1
TGTGCCAGCAGCCCCGGACAGGTCTCTGAAGCTTTCTTT
CASSPGQVSEAFF
>.|TRBJ2-1|TRBV7-2|.
TGTGCCAGCAGCCCTAACCGGGACACTTACAATGAGCAGTTCTTC
CASSPNRDTYNEQFF
>many|TRBJ2-2|TRBV11-2|.
TGTGCCAGCAGCCCCACCTTGGTCGGGTGGAACACCGGGGAGCTGTTTTTT
CASSPTLVGWNTGELFF
>few|TRBJ2-2|TRBV4-1|.
TGCGCCAGCAGCCAAGGCTTATCTACCACCGGGGAGCTGTTTTTT
CASSQGLSTTGELFF
>.|TRBJ1-1|TRBV21-1|.
TGTGCCCACAGGACAGTCAGTGACCCTGAAGCTTTCTTT
CAHRTVSDPEAFF
>.|TRBJ1-1|TRBV19|.
TGTGCCAGTAGTATTTACAACACTGAAGCTTTCTTT
CASSIYNTEAFF
>.|TRBJ2-1|TRBV7-2|.
TGTGCCAGCAGCTCGGACTTCTTCAATGAGCAGTTCTTC
CASSSDFFNEQFF
>few|TRBJ2-1|TRBV27|TRBD1
TGTGCCAGCCGTGACAGGGGTGGAATCCATGAGCAGTTCTTC
CASRDRGGIHEQFF
>.|TRBJ2-7|TRBV4-1|.
TGCGCCAGCAGCCAAGATCCGGTCCCCTCCTACGAGCAGTACTTC
CASSQDPVPSYEQYF
>.|TRBJ2-1|TRBV2|TRBD1
TGTGCCAGTGGACAGGGTAGTGGCAATGAGCAGTTCTTC
CASGQGSGNEQFF
>.|TRBJ2-1|TRBV12-3/TRBV12-4|TRBD2
TGTGCCAGCAGTATAGCGGGGGCCTACAATGAGCAGTTCTTC
CASSIAGAYNEQFF
>.|TRBJ2-5|TRBV3-1|TRBD2
TGTGCCAGCAGCCATTCACTACAGCGGGGGTTTGGAGAGACCCAGTACTTC
CASSHSLQRGFGETQYF
>.|TRBJ1-4|TRBV7-9|.
TGTGCCAGCAGCCAGGGCAGTTCGGGCATCTCTAATGAAAAACTGTTTTTT
CASSQGSSGISNEKLFF
>many|TRBJ1-1|TRBV4-1|.
TGCGCCAGCAGCCAACGGTCAGGGACCGGCACTGAAGCTTTCTTT
CASSQRSGTGTEAFF
>few|TRBJ1-1|TRBV12-3/TRBV12-4|.
TGTGCCAGCAGTTGGGCCTCCCCTCGGGCTGAAGCTTTCTTT
CASSWASPRAEAFF
>few|TRBJ2-2|TRBV3-1|.
TGTGCCAGCAGCCAAGACCAGAGTGGCGGGGAGCTGTTTTTT
CASSQDQSGGELFF
>.|TRBJ2-5|TRBV4-3|TRBD2
TGCGCCAGCAGCCAAGTCCGGACTAGCGGGGGGGCTACCCTGATACAAGAGACCCAGTACTTC
CASSQVRTSGGATLIQETQYF
>.|TRBJ2-7|TRBV7-9|.
TGTGCCAGCAGCCCCCCTTGGGACTTCGAGCAGTACTTC
CASSPPWDFEQYF
>.|TRBJ2-2|TRBV6-2/TRBV6-3|.
TGTGCCAGCAACGTACAGGGAGTGCTGTTTTTT
CASNVQGVLFF
>few|TRBJ1-1|TRBV7-9|.
TGTGCCAGCAGCTCCCGAAGGTGGGAGAACACTGAAGCTTTCTTT
CASSSRRWENTEAFF
>few|TRBJ2-2|TRBV29-1|.
TGCAGCGCCAACGGGGGCACCGGGGAGCTGTTTTTT
CSANGGTGELFF
>few|TRBJ1-5|TRBV6-2/TRBV6-3|.
TGTGCCAGCAGAACTGAGGCTCAGCCCCAGCATTTT
CASRTEAQPQHF
>few|TRBJ2-5|TRBV5-6|.
TGTGCCAGCAGCTTGGCGGGTAGGGAGACCCAGTACTTC
CASSLAGRETQYF
>.|TRBJ2-1|TRBV6-5|.
TGTGCCAGCAGTTATTCAGCCTACAATGAGCAGTTCTTC
CASSYSAYNEQFF
>.|TRBJ1-1|TRBV4-1|.
TGCGCCAGCAGCCAGAGTCCGGGAATGAACACTGAAGCTTTCTTT
CASSQSPGMNTEAFF